This TCR beta chain was recovered during a study of blood T cell repertoires in COVID-19. Whole-study context: Sample material is recorded as cDNA or gDNA derived from T cells, B-cell-depleted T cells, or PBMCs.

Libraries were prepared by immunoSEQ multiplex PCR; TCRdb keeps only in-frame clonotypes and omits some of them. The sample includes some 48,000 clones, around 80% of them seen just once. The CDR3 loop spans 18 amino acids. Trimming removed 5 bases from V and 3 bases from J, with 20 bases in between. Germline assignment: CDR1 MDHEN and CDR2 SYDVKM. This rearrangement joins TRBV28 to TRBJ1-6; a weak D match, TRBD1 (5 bases). The receptor was derived from a human donor in a cohort sampled during active COVID-19. Sequenced sample: peripheral blood. The CDR3 DNA reads as TGTGCCAGCAGTCCATCCAGTGGGGGGGTGGGCTATAATTCACCCCTCCACTTT. This translates into CASSPSSGGVGYNSPLHF.